The next 25 T cell receptor beta chains were all read from a single sample in a study of T cell repertoires in cytomegalovirus infection. These receptors are not linked to any known antigen. TCRdb passed the reads through MiXCR, listing each CDR3 protein once. The data contain about 160,000 distinct CDR3 sequences, about 22% of them singletons. Sequenced material: CD8+ T cells from cultured PBMCs, taken from culture after CMV antigen stimulation. The receptors come from a human donor in good health (CMV status not recorded). Some clones in this sample may be carry-over from other donors' samples.

This rearrangement joins TRBV7-9 to TRBJ1-1; D is possibly TRBD1 (5 bases). The CDR3 runs 17 residues. V was cut by 5 bases and J by 1 base, with 20 bases left in between. Germline values: CDR1 SEHNR, CDR2 FQNEAQ (reference sequence). CDR3 coding DNA: TGTGCCAGCAGCGCAACCGGGACTCCCTCCCCGAACACTGAAGCTTTCTTT. Amino acid sequence: CASSATGTPSPNTEAFF.

This clonotype has at least ten counts. V usage is TRBV7-9 and J usage is TRBJ1-1, with TRBD1 as a possible D gene (6 bases). There are 14 residues in the CDR3. CDR1 SEHNR and CDR2 FQNEAQ come from the germline V gene (reference sequence). Trimming took 1 base from V and 0 from J, leaving 6 bases between them. Here the CDR3 reads CASSLGGLNTEAFF. The CDR3, as DNA: TGTGCCAGCAGCTTAGGGGGGCTGAACACTGAAGCTTTCTTT.

V gene TRBV7-2 combines with J gene TRBJ1-2; D is uncertain. The CDR3 consists of 13 residues. V gave up 1 base and J gave up 7 bases, with 10 bases separating them. In germline, CDR1 is SGHTA, CDR2 FQGNSA. CDR3: CASSLVETGGYTF. The CDR3 DNA sequence: TGTGCCAGCAGCTTAGTTGAGACGGGTGGCTACACCTTC.

The CDR3 region has the DNA TGTGCCAGCAGGGTGGGGGGCCATCAGCCCCAGCATTTT. Its translation is CASRVGGHQPQHF. The chain joins TRBV7-2 to TRBJ1-5, with D possibly being TRBD1 (6 bases). The CDR3 is made up of 13 amino acids. V was cut by 6 bases and J by 5 bases, with 11 bases left in between. Germline lookup yields CDR1 SGHTA and CDR2 FQGNSA.

This clonotype was seen a few times. V and J are TRBV4-1 and TRBJ2-7; either TRBD1 or TRBD2 may supply D (5 bases each). Trimming removed 4 bases at V and 0 bases at J, with 13 bases between. The length of the CDR3 is 15 residues. Germline V lookup: CDR1 MGHRA, CDR2 YSYEKL. DNA of the CDR3: TGCGCCAGCAGCCCCCGAGGGGACGGCTCCTACGAGCAGTACTTC. It yields the protein CASSPRGDGSYEQYF.

The rearrangement uses TRBV7-6 and TRBJ2-7, with D hard to call. V lost 1 base, J lost 4 bases, and 8 bases lay in between. The germline gives CDR1 SGHVS, CDR2 FNYEAQ. This CDR3 has 13 amino acids. CDR3 region: CASSLETSYEQYF. The CDR3 nucleotides read TGTGCCAGCAGCTTAGAGACCTCGTACGAGCAGTACTTC.

This rearrangement joins TRBV27 to TRBJ1-4; TRBD1 might be the D (5 bases). Trimming took off 5 bases at V and 8 bases at J, with 18 bases between the two ends. This CDR3 spans 15 amino acids. In germline, CDR1 is MNHEY, CDR2 SMNVEV (reference sequence). The DNA for the CDR3 is TGTGCCAGCAGTCTCTATCAGGGAGCGTACGAAAAACTGTTTTTT. Protein sequence: CASSLYQGAYEKLFF.

This clonotype has only a few counts. The chain's CDR3 is CASSYGGRGANTARAGELFF. The CDR3 DNA reads as TGTGCCAGCAGTTACGGAGGACGGGGGGCAAACACGGCAAGGGCCGGGGAGCTGTTTTTT. This rearrangement joins TRBV6-2 or TRBV6-3 to TRBJ2-2; the D gene is possibly TRBD2 (7 bases). The germline gives CDR1 MNHEY, CDR2 SVGEGT. The length of the CDR3 is 20 residues. Trimming removed 2 bases from V and 6 bases from J, with 28 bases in between.

This clonotype was detected a few times. The rearrangement uses TRBV6-2 or TRBV6-3 and TRBJ2-1, with a possible D match to TRBD1 (6 bases). Germline V lookup: CDR1 MNHEY, CDR2 SVGEGT. V lost 6 bases, J lost 9 bases, and 18 bases lay in between. CDR3 size: 14 residues. The CDR3 nucleotides read TGTGCCAGCAGCGAGTCAGGGGAACCGAGTGAGCAGTTCTTC. It is translated as CASSESGEPSEQFF.

The chain is built from TRBV12-5 and TRBJ2-7; D tentatively reads TRBD1 or TRBD2 (5 bases each). The CDR3 is 14 amino acids. Trimming cost V 9 bases and J 3 bases, with 18 bases left between them. CDR1 is LGHNT and CDR2 is FRNRAP in the germline V gene. As DNA, the CDR3 is TGTGCTAGCACTGGGGACCCGGGTTACTACGAGCAGTACTTC. Protein product: CASTGDPGYYEQYF.

V and J are TRBV11-3 and TRBJ2-1; a weak D match, TRBD1 (5 bases). This CDR3 spans 19 amino acids. Germline V gene data show CDR1 as SGHNT and CDR2 as YENEEA. V was clipped by 5 bases and J by 0 bases, with 23 bases between them. CDR3 nucleotides: TGTGCCAGCAGCCACACCGACAAAACAGGCTCGAGCTCCTACAATGAGCAGTTCTTC. It yields the protein CASSHTDKTGSSSYNEQFF.

A few counts support this clonotype. The rearrangement joins TRBV27 to TRBJ1-5; D is perhaps TRBD1 (5 bases). Germline loops: CDR1 MNHEY, CDR2 SMNVEV (reference sequence). The CDR3 is 16 residues long. Trimming pared 2 bases from V and 2 bases from J, leaving 13 bases between. The CDR3 region has the DNA TGTGCCAGCAGTTTAAACAGGCGAGGTGGCAATCAGCCCCAGCATTTT. It translates to CASSLNRRGGNQPQHF.

A few counts support this clonotype. V is TRBV4-2 and J is TRBJ2-7, with D unclear. The germline V gene encodes CDR1 LGHNA and CDR2 YNFKEQ. The CDR3 has 15 amino acids. Trimming cost V 4 bases and J 5 bases, with 18 bases left between them. The CDR3 DNA reads as TGTGCCAGCAGCCCGGCGTCGGCAGGAGATAACGAGCAGTACTTC. This translates into CASSPASAGDNEQYF.

The chain uses TRBV7-2 and TRBJ1-2, with TRBD1 matching 10 bases. CDR1 and CDR2 (germline): SGHTA, FQGNSA. The V gene end was trimmed by 7 bases and the J gene end by 6 bases; junction bases not matched to a gene: 14. CDR3 length: 16 residues. CDR3: CASTKTIGTGDNGYTF. For the CDR3, the DNA is TGTGCCAGCACGAAGACAATAGGGACAGGGGATAATGGCTACACCTTC.

This clonotype was counted a few times. This chain connects TRBV6-5 to TRBJ2-1; tentatively, D is TRBD2 (6 bases). V dropped 2 bases and J dropped 5 bases, with 19 bases sitting between them. The CDR3 length is 17 residues. CDR1 and CDR2 (germline): MNHEY, SVGAGI. The CDR3 here is CASSYPAPGLEDNEQFF. The CDR3 DNA reads as TGTGCCAGCAGTTACCCAGCTCCGGGACTGGAAGACAATGAGCAGTTCTTC.

This sequence joins TRBV7-8 and TRBJ2-7; tentatively, D is TRBD1 or TRBD2 (6 bases each). The CDR3 totals 16 residues. Germline CDR1 and CDR2: SGHVS and FQNEAQ. With 1 base removed from V and 6 bases from J, the gap between germline ends came to 19 bases. The CDR3 DNA reads TGTGCCAGCAGCTTAGGAGGGGGAGGCCCTGGGGCCGAGCAGTACTTC. This encodes CASSLGGGGPGAEQYF.

This clonotype came up a few times. The rearrangement uses TRBV4-1 and TRBJ1-6, with D possibly TRBD1 on 5 matching bases. V was cut by 1 base and J by 9 bases, with 7 bases left in between. The CDR3 sequence is 13 residues long. The V gene's germline CDR1 is MGHRA and CDR2 YSYEKL. CDR3 residues: CASSQGQGSPLHF. The CDR3 bases are TGCGCCAGCAGCCAAGGGCAGGGTTCACCCCTCCACTTT.

This clonotype was recorded a few times. The chain combines TRBV12-3 or TRBV12-4 with TRBJ2-4, with a possible D match to TRBD2 (5 bases). The CDR3 extends over 15 amino acids. Trimming removed 5 bases from V and 0 bases from J, with 11 bases in between. CDR3 loop: CASSLDGLAKNIQYF. The CDR3 coding sequence is TGTGCCAGCAGTCTCGACGGACTAGCCAAAAACATTCAGTACTTC.

The rearrangement uses TRBV10-2 and TRBJ2-6, with unresolved D. The CDR3 sequence is 15 residues long. Germline assignment: CDR1 WSHSY and CDR2 SAAADI. The V and J ends lost 8 bases and 2 bases respectively, with 13 bases between them. The CDR3: CASYHDVAGANVLTF. For the CDR3, the DNA is TGCGCCAGCTATCACGACGTGGCTGGGGCCAACGTCCTGACTTTC.

V gene TRBV29-1 combines with J gene TRBJ2-1; 11 bases match TRBD2. Germline CDR1 is SQVTM and CDR2 is ANQGSEA. J lost 4 bases, V lost 1 base, and 15 bases had no gene match. This CDR3 contains 19 residues. Here the CDR3 DNA reads TGCAGCGTTGAAGGCTCGGTACTAGCGGGGGAAACCTCGTACAATGAGCAGTTCTTC. This gives the protein CSVEGSVLAGETSYNEQFF.

The sample holds a few counts of this clonotype. The chain has TRBV7-9 and TRBJ2-3; D perhaps matches TRBD2 (6 bases). Germline V gene sequence: CDR1 SEHNR, CDR2 FQNEAQ (reference sequence). The germline V and J ends were trimmed by 4 bases and 4 bases, with 12 bases remaining between them. This CDR3 is 14 amino acids long. CDR3 DNA: TGTGCCAGCAGCTCGGAGACTAGGGCAGATACGCAGTATTTT. Translating gives CASSSETRADTQYF.

This clonotype was counted a few times. The chain joins TRBV7-8 to TRBJ2-3; D may be TRBD1 or TRBD2 (6 bases each). The germline CDR1 and CDR2 sequences are SGHVS and FQNEAQ. Trimming took off 1 base at V and 3 bases at J, with 17 bases between the two ends. The CDR3 spans 17 residues. The CDR3, as DNA: TGTGCCAGCAGCTTAGGTGCCTTAGGGGGAGGAACAGATACGCAGTATTTT. Its protein product is CASSLGALGGGTDTQYF.

This clonotype was observed a handful of times. This chain joins TRBV11-2 and TRBJ2-4, with 8 bases aligning to TRBD1. Germline-derived CDR1 and CDR2 are SGHAT and FQNNGV. The CDR3 has 16 residues. Unmatched junction bases numbered 10, after V lost 1 base and J lost 8 bases. As DNA, the CDR3 is TGTGCCAGCAGCTTAGTACAGGGGGGAAAGAGTCACATTCAGTACTTC. Translated, it gives CASSLVQGGKSHIQYF.

This clonotype has only a few counts. This chain uses TRBV7-8 with TRBJ2-1; a possible D gene is TRBD1 (6 bases). The germline V gene has CDR1 SGHVS and CDR2 FQNEAQ. V was trimmed by 1 base and J by 5 bases, leaving 15 bases between them. This CDR3 comprises 16 residues. The CDR3 is CASSLEGGQGNNEQFF. In DNA form, the CDR3 reads TGTGCCAGCAGCTTAGAAGGCGGGCAGGGGAACAATGAGCAGTTCTTC.

This clonotype came up a few times. The chain carries TRBV12-3 or TRBV12-4 and TRBJ1-5; no definite D call. V lost 5 bases to trimming and J lost 4 bases, with 18 bases between them. The CDR3 runs to 16 residues. CDR3 nucleotide sequence: TGTGCCAGCAGTCCAACTGGGTGGTCGGGGAATCAGCCCCAGCATTTT. The encoded protein is CASSPTGWSGNQPQHF.